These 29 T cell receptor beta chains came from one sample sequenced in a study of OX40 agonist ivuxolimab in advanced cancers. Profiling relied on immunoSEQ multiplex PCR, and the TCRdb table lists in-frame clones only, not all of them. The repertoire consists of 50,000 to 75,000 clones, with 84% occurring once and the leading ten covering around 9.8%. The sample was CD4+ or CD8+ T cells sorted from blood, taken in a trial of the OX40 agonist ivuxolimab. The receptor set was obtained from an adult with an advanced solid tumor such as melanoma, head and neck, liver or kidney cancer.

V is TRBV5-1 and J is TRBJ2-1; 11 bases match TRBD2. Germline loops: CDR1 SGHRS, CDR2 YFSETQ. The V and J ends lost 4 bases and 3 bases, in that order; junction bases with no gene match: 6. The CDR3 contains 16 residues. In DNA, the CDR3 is TGCGCCAGCAGCGGGAATAGCGGGAGGGGCTACAATGAGCAGTTCTTC. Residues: CASSGNSGRGYNEQFF.

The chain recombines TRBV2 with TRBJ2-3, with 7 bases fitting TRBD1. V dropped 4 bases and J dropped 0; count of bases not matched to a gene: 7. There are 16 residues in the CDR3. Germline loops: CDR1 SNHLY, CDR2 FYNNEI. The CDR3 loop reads CASSGNRGKSTDTQYF. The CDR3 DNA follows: TGTGCCAGCAGTGGAAACAGGGGCAAAAGCACAGATACGCAGTATTTT. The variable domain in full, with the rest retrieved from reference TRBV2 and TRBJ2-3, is EPEVTQTPSHQVTQMGQEVILRCVPISNHLYFYWYRQILGQKVEFLVSFYNNEISEKSEIFDDQFSVERPDGSNFTLKIRSTKLEDSAMYFCASSGNRGKSTDTQYFGPGTRLTVL.

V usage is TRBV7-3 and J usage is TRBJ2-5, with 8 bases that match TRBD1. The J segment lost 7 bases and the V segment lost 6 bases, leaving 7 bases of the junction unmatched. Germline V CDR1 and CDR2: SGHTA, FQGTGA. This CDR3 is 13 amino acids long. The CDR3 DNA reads TGTGCCAGCAGTTTGGGACAGGAAAGGACCCAGTACTTC. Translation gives CASSLGQERTQYF.

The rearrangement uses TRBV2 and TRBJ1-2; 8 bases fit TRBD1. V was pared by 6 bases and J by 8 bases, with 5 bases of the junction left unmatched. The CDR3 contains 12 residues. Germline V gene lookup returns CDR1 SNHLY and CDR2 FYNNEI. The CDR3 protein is CASRDRVEGYTF. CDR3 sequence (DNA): TGTGCCAGCAGGGACAGGGTTGAAGGCTACACCTTC. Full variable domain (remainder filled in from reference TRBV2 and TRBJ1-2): EPEVTQTPSHQVTQMGQEVILRCVPISNHLYFYWYRQILGQKVEFLVSFYNNEISEKSEIFDDQFSVERPDGSNFTLKIRSTKLEDSAMYFCASRDRVEGYTFGSGTRLTVV.

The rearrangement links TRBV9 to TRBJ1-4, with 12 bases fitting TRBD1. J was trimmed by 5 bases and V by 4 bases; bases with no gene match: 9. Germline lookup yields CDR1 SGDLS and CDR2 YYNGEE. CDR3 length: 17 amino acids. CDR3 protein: CASSPPGTGGSNEKLFF. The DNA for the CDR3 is TGTGCCAGCAGCCCCCCCGGGACAGGGGGCAGCAATGAAAAACTGTTTTTT.

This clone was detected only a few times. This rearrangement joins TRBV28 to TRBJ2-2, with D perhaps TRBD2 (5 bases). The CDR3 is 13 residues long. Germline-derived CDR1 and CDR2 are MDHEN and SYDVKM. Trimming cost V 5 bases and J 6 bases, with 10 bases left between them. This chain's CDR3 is CASSIPRAGELFF. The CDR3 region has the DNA TGTGCCAGCAGTATCCCGAGGGCCGGGGAGCTGTTTTTT.

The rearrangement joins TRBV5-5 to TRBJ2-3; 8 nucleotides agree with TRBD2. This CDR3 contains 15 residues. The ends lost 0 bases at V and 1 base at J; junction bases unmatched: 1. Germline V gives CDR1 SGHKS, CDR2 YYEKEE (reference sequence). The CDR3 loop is CASSLELAGTDTQYF. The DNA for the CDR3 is TGTGCCAGCAGCTTGGAACTAGCGGGCACAGATACGCAGTATTTT.

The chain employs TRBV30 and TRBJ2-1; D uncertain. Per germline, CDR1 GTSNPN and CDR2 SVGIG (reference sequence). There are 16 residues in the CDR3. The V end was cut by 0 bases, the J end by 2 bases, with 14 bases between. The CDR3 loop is CAWSVSLGGTYNEQFF. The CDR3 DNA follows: TGTGCCTGGAGTGTAAGTTTAGGTGGGACCTACAATGAGCAGTTCTTC.

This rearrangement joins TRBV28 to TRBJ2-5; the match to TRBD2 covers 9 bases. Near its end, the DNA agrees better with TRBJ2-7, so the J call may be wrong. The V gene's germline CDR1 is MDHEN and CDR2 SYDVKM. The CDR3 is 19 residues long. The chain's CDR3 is CASSLFRGLAVYPTYEQYF. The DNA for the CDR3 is TGTGCCAGCAGTTTATTTAGGGGACTAGCCGTATATCCTACCTACGAGCAGTACTTC.

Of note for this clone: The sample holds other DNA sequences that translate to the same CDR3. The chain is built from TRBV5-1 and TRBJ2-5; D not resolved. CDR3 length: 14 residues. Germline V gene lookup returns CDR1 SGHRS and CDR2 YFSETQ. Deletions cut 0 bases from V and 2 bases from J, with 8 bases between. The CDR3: CASSLGGLQETQYF. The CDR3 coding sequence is TGCGCCAGCAGCTTGGGTGGATTACAAGAGACCCAGTACTTC.

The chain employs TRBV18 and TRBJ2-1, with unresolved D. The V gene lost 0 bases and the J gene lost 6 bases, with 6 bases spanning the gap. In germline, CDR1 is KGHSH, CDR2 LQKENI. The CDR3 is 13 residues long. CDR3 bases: TGTGCCAGCTCACCACCGGCACTCAATGAGCAGTTCTTC. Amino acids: CASSPPALNEQFF.

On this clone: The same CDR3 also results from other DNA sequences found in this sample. The DNA of the CDR3 is TGTGCTAGTGGTTTGTTTGGGAATGAGCAGTTCTTC. This translates into CASGLFGNEQFF. The rearrangement uses TRBV12-5 and TRBJ2-1; D unclear. The CDR3 is 12 residues long. Trimming cost V 2 bases and J 7 bases, with 6 bases left between them. In germline, CDR1 is LGHNT, CDR2 FRNRAP.

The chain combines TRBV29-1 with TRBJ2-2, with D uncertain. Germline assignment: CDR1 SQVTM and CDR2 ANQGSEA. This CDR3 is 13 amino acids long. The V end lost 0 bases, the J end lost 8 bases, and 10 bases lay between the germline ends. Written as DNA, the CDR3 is TGCAGCGTTGAAGATCAGAGGTTGGGGGAGCTGTTTTTT. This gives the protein CSVEDQRLGELFF.

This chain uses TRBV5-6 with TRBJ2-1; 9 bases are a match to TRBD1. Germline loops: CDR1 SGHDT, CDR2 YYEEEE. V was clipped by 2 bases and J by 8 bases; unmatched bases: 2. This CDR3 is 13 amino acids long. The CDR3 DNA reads TGTGCCAGCAGCTTAACAGGGGGCGATGAGCAGTTCTTC. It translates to CASSLTGGDEQFF.

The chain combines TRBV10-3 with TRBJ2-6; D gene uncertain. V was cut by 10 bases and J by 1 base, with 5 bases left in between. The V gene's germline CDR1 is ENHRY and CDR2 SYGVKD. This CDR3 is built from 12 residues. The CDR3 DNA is TGTGCCACTGGTTCTGGGGCCAACGTCCTGACTTTC. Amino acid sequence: CATGSGANVLTF.

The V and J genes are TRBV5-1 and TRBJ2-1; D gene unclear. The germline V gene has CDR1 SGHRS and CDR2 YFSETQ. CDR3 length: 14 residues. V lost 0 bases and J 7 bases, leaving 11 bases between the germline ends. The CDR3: CASSLDRVGNEQFF. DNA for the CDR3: TGCGCCAGCAGCTTGGATCGGGTGGGGAATGAGCAGTTCTTC.

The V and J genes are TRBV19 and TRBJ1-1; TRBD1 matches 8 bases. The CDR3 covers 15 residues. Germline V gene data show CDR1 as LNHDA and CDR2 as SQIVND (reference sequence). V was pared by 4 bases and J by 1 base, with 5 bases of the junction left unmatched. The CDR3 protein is CASSRPGQANTEAFF. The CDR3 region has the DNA TGTGCCAGTAGTAGACCGGGACAGGCGAACACTGAAGCTTTCTTT. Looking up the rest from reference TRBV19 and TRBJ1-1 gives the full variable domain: DGGITQSPKYLFRKEGQNVTLSCEQNLNHDAMYWYRQDPGQGLRLIYYSQIVNDFQKGDIAEGYSVSREKKESFPLTVTSAQKNPTAFYLCASSRPGQANTEAFFGQGTRLTVV.

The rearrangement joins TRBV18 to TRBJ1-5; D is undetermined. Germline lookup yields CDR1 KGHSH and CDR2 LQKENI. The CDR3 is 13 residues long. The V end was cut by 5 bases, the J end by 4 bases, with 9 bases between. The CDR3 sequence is CASSGQRNQPQHF. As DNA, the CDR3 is TGTGCCAGCTCAGGTCAACGGAATCAGCCCCAGCATTTT.

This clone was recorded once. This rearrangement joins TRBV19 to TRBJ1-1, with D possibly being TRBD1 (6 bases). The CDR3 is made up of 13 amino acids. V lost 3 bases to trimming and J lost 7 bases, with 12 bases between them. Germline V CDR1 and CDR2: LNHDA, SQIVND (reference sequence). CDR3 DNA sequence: TGTGCCAGTAGTATTCAGGGGCGGGGTGAAGCTTTCTTT. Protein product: CASSIQGRGEAFF. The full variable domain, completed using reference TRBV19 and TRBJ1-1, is DGGITQSPKYLFRKEGQNVTLSCEQNLNHDAMYWYRQDPGQGLRLIYYSQIVNDFQKGDIAEGYSVSREKKESFPLTVTSAQKNPTAFYLCASSIQGRGEAFFGQGTRLTVV.

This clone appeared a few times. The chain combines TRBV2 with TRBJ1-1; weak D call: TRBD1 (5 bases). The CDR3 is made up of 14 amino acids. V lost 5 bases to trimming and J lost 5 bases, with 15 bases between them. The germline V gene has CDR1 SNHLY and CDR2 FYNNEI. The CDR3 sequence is CASSLRQGDTEAFF. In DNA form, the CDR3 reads TGTGCCAGCAGTTTGAGGCAGGGAGATACTGAAGCTTTCTTT.

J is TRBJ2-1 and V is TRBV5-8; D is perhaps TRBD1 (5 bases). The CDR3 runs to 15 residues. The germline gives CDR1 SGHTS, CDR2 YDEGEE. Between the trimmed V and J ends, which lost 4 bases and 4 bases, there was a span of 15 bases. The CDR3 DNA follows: TGTGCCAGCAGCATCCGACAGTTCCGATACAATGAGCAGTTCTTC. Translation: CASSIRQFRYNEQFF.

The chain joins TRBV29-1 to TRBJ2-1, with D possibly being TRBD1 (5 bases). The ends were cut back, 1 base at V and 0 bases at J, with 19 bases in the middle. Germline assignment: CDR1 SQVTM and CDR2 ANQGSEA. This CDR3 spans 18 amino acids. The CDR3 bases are TGCAGCGTTGAAGCCCCGTGGACATCAACATTCTCCTACAATGAGCAGTTCTTC. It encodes CSVEAPWTSTFSYNEQFF.

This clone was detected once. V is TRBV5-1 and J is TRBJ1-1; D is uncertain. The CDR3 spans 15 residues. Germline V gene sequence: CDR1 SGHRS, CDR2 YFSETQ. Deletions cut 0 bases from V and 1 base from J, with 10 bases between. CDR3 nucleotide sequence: TGCGCCAGCAGCTTGGAACGCAGGAGGAACACTGAAGCTTTCTTT. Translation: CASSLERRRNTEAFF.

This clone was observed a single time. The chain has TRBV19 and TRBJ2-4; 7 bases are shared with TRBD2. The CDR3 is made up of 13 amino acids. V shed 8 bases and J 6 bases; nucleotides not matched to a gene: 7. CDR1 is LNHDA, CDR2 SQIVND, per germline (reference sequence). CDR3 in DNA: TGTGCCAGTCAAGGGGAGGGTTTAAACATTCAGTACTTC. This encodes CASQGEGLNIQYF.

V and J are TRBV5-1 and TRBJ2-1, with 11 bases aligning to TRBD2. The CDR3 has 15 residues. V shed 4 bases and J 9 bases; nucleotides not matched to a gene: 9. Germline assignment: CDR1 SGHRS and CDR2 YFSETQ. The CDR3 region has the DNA TGCGCCAGCAGCCCACAGACTAGCGGGGCTGTTGAGCAGTTCTTC. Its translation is CASSPQTSGAVEQFF.

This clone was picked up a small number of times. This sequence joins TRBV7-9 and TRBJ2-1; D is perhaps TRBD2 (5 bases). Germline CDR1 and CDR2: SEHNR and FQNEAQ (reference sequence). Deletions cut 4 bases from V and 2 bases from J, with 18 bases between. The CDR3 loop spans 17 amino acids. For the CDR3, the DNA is TGTGCCAGCAGCTATCCGGTGGGAGCAAGTCCCTACAATGAGCAGTTCTTC. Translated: CASSYPVGASPYNEQFF.

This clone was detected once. CDR3 amino acids: CASSPLGVLETQYF. The CDR3 DNA is TGTGCCAGCAGCCCATTAGGGGTTCTGGAGACCCAGTACTTC. This sequence joins TRBV9 and TRBJ2-5; D may be TRBD1 (5 bases). Deletions cut 4 bases from V and 5 bases from J, with 15 bases between. Germline-derived CDR1 and CDR2 are SGDLS and YYNGEE. The CDR3 totals 14 residues.

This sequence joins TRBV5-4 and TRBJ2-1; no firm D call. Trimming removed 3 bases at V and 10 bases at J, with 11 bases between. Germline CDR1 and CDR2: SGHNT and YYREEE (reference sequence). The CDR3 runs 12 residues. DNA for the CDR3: TGTGCCAGCAGCTACACTGGGCGGGAGCAGTTCTTC. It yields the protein CASSYTGREQFF.

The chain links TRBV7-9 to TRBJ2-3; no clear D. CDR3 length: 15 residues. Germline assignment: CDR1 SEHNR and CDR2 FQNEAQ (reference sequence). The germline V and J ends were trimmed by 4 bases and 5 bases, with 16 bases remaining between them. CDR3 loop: CASSSFEKGKDTQYF. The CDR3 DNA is TGTGCCAGCAGCTCCTTTGAGAAAGGGAAAGATACGCAGTATTTT.